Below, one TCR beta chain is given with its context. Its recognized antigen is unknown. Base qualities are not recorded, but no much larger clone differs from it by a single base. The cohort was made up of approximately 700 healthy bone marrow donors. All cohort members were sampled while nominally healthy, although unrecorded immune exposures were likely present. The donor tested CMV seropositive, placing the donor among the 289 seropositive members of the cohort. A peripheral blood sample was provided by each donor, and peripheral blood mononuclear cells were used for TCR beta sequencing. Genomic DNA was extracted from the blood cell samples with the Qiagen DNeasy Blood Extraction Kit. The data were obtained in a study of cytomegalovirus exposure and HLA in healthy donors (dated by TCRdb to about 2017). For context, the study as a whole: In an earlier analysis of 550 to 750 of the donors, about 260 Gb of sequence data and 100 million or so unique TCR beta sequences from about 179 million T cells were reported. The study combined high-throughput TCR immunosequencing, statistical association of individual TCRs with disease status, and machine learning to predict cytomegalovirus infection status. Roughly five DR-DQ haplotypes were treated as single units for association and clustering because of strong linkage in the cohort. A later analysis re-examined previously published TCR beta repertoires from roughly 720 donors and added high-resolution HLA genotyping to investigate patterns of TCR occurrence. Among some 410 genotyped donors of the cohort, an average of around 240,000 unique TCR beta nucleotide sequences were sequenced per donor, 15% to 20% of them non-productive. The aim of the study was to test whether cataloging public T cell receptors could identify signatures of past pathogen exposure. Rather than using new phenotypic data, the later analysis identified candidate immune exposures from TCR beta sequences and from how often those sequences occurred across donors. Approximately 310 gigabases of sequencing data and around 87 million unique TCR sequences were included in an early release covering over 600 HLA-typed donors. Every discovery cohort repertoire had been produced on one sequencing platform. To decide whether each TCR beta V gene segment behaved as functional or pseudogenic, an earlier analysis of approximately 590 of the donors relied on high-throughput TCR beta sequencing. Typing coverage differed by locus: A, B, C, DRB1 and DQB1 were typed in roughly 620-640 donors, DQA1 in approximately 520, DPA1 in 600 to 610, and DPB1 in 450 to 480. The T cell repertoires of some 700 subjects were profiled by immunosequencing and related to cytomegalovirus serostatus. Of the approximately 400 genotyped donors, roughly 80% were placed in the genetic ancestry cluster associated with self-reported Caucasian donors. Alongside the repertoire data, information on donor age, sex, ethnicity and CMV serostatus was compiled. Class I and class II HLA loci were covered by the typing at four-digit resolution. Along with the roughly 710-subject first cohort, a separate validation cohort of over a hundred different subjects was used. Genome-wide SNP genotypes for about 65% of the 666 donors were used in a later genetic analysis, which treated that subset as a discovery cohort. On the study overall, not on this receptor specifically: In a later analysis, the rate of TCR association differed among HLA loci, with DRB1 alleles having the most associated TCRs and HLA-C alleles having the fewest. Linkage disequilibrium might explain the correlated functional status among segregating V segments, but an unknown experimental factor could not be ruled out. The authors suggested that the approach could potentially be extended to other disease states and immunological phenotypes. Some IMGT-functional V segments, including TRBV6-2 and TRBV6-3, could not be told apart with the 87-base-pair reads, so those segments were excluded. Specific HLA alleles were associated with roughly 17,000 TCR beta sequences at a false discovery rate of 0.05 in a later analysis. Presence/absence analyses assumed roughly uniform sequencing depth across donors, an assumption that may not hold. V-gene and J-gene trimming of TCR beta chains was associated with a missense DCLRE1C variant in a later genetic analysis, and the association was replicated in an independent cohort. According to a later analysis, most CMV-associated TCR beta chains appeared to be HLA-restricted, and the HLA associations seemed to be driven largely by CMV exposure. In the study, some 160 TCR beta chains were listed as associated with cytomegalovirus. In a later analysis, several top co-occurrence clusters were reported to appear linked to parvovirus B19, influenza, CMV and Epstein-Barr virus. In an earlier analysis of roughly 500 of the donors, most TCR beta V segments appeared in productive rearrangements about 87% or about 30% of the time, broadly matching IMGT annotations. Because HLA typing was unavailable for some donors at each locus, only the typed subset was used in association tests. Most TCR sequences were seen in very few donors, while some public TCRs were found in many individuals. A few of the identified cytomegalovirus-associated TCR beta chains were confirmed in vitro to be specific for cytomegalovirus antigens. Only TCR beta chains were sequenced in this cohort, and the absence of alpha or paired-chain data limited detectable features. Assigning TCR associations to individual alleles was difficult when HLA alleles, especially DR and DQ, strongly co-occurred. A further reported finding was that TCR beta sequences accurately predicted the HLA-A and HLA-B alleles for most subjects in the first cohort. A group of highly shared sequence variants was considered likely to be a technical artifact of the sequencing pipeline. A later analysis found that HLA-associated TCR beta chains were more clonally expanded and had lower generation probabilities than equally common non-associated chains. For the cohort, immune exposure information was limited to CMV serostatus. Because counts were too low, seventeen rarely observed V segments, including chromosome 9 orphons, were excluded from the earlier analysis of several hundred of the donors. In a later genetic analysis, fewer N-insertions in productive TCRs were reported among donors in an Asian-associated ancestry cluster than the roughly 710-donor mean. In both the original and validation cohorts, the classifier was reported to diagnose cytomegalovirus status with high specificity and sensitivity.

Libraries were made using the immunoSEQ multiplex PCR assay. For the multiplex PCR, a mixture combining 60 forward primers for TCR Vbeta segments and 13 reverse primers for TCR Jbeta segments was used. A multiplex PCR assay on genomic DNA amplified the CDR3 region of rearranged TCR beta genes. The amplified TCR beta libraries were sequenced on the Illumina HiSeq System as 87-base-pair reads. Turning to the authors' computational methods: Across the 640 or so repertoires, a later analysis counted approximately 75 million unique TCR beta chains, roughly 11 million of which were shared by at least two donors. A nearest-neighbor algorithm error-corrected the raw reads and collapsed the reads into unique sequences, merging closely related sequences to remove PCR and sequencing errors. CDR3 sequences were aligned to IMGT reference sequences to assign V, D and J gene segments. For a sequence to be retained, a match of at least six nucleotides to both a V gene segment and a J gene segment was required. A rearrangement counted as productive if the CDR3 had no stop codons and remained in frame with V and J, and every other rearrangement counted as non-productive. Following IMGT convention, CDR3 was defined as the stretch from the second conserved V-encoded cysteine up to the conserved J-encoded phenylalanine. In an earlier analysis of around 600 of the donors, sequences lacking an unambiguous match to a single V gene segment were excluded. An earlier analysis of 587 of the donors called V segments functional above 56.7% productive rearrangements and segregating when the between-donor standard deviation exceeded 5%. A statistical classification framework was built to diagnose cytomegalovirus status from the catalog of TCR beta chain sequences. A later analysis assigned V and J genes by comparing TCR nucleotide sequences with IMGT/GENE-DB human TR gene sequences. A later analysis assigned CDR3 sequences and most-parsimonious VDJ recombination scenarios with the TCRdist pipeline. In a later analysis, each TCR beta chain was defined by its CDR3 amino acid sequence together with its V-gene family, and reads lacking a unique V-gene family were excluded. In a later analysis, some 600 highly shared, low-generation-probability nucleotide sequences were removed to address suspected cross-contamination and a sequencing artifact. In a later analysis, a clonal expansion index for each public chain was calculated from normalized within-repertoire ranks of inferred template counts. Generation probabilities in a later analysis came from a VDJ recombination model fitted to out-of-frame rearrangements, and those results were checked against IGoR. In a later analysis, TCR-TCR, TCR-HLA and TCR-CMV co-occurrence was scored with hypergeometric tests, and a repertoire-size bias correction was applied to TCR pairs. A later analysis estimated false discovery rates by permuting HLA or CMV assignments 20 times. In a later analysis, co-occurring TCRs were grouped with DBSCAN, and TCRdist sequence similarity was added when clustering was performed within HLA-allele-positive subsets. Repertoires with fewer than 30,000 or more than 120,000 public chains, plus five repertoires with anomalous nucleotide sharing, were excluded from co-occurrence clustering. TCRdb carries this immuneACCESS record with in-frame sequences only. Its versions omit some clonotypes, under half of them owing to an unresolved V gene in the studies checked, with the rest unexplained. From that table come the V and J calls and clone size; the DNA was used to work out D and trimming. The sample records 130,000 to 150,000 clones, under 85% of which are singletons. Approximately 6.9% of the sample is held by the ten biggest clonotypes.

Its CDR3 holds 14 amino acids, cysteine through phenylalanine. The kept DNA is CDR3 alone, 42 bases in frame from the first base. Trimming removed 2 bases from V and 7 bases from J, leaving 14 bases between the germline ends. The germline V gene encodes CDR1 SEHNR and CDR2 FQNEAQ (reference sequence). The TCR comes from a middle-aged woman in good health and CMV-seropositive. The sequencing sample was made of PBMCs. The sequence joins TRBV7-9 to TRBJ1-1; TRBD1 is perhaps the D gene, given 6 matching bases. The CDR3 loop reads CASSLLGGLNEAFF. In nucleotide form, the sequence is TGTGCCAGCAGCTTATTGGGGGGGCTAAATGAAGCTTTCTTT.